The present entry profiles one TCR beta chain with its context. This clonotype has a count of ten or more. Its antigen is still unknown. Base-call qualities are not available, and no considerably larger clone is one nucleotide away. These data are taken from a study of CD8+CD57+ T cells in acquired aplastic anemia (dated by TCRdb to the late 2010s). A note on the overall study: On average, sorted CD4+ and CD8+ cells yielded roughly 3.4 ug of extracted DNA, with a range of about 0.17 to 27.4 ug.

What the work shows at the level of the full study, not this receptor alone: About 29 CD8+ CDR3 sequences were found to be shared between patients and controls, but these sequences appeared to be highly expressed in patients and within the immunodominant clones of the patients. Between patients and healthy controls, no significant difference in CD8+ Simpson's diversity was found (P=0.060).

Genomic DNA served as template for TCR beta VDJ combination and CDR3 sequence profiling. An Illumina HiSeq 2000 was used for TCR repertoire sequencing. The paper's processing steps were these. Repertoire assessment relied on Simpson's diversity index, CDR3 size and DJ length profiles, and TRBV/TRBJ rearrangement plots. The immunodominant clone was defined as the most abundant DNA sequence in deep sequencing data. CDR3 amino acid sequences were checked for sharing across subjects and were also compared against the VDJdb database and published repertoires. The public sequencing data were trimmed at Q25 with fastp and processed into clonotypes with MiXCR by TCRdb, which kept only in-frame beta chains. Records with the same CDR3 protein are collapsed into one entry carrying the most frequent genes and DNA. None of the V and J calls come from the authors' own analysis; TCRdb made them. The sample table holds 250,000 to 300,000 distinct CDR3 sequences, of which approximately 57% were seen once. The top ten hold less than 10% of the sample.

The CDR3 contains 14 residues, cysteine and phenylalanine counted. Solely the CDR3 DNA is kept, with 42 bases framed from the first base. The CDR1 and CDR2 encoded by the germline V gene (reference sequence) are SEHNR and FQNEAQ. Germline trimming: 2 bases from V, 5 bases from J; junction bases outside gene matches: 3. TCR repertoires of sorted CD4+ and CD8+ blood T cells from severe aplastic anemia patients and healthy subjects were deep-sequenced in the study. Ficoll-Paque density gradient centrifugation was used to isolate peripheral blood mononuclear cells. Before DNA extraction, CD4+ and CD8+ T cells were sorted by FACS or by magnetic beads.

The chain was built from TRBV7-9 and TRBJ2-3; TRBD2 fits 8 bases in the junction. The origin of this receptor is a human donor with severe aplastic anemia or a healthy control (not recorded which). The sequenced sample consisted of sorted CD4+, CD8+, or CD8+CD57+ T cells (not recorded which) from PBMCs. The sequenced DNA is TGTGCCAGCAGCTTAACGGGGGGGGTAGATACGCAGTATTTT. Translated, this gives CASSLTGGVDTQYF.